A single T cell receptor (beta chain) is shown here with its context. Antigen specificity is unknown. The sample has other DNA sequences that encode this CDR3 too. The data stem from a study of shared clonotypes between healthy human individuals. The naive CD8 fraction comprised CD45RO-negative cells positively selected for CCR7 and excluded terminally differentiated effector memory CD45RA+ cells. Donors were healthy HIV-negative adults without recent acute infections or vaccinations. This table comes from immunoSEQ multiplex PCR, and its TCRdb copy is limited to in-frame clones, with some not included. There are just over 2,000,000 clones in the sample; 85% to 95% occur only once, and 0.9% to 1.4% lies in the top ten. The CDR3 is 15 residues long. Trimming stripped 0 bases from V and 8 bases from J, with 13 bases between. CDR1 LGHNA and CDR2 YSLEER come from the germline V gene. Study results and limitations: Sorted-subset samples were not fully sequenced, rarefaction indicated. How much donors shared clonotypes was expected to be affected by sequencing depth.

The rearrangement joins TRBV4-3 to TRBJ1-4, with D possibly matching TRBD1 (6 bases). Sequencing was performed on naive CD8+ T cells sorted from blood. The receptor comes from a man aged 18 to 35 in good health. The CDR3 coding sequence is TGCGCCAGCAGCCAAGATTGGACAGTTAACGAAAAACTGTTTTTT. Translating gives CASSQDWTVNEKLFF.